These T cell receptor beta chains were read from a single sample in a study of beta chain features in type 1 diabetes. The table came from immunoSEQ multiplex PCR; TCRdb's copy has only in-frame clones and leaves some out. The top ten clones hold roughly 1% of a sample with about 340,000 clones, over 7% of them seen once. Sequenced material: central memory CD4+ T cells from blood. Every receptor here comes from a man aged 30 to 39 with type 1 diabetes. CDR3s include the opening cysteine and the closing phenylalanine or tryptophan. A D gene is named only where the DNA matches it firmly.

TRBD1	TRBV7-2	TRBJ2-3	CASSLAQVGGDTQYF
TRBD1	TRBV7-9	TRBJ2-5	CASSLEQGAVGETQYF
TRBD1	TRBV19	TRBJ1-5	CASRIDRANNQPQHF
.	TRBV7-2	TRBJ2-7	CASSPPHARPPYF
TRBD2	TRBV11-2	TRBJ2-5	CASSLLLAGEETQYF
.	TRBV5-4	TRBJ2-1	CASSLEGFNEQFF
.	TRBV29-1	TRBJ1-1	CSVGGTSEAFF
.	TRBV23-1	TRBJ2-7	CASFRGGTFPYEQYF
.	TRBV29-1	TRBJ1-2	CSAGDPGHGYTF
.	TRBV10-1	TRBJ2-3	CASSESKGTQYF
TRBD1	TRBV6-5	TRBJ2-2	CASSSKVDRPTGELFF
.	TRBV7-2	TRBJ1-6	CASSLRPVGSTLHF
.	TRBV20-1	TRBJ2-1	CSVNDEQFF
.	TRBV6-5	TRBJ2-4	CASSYPWGLENIQYF
.	TRBV9	TRBJ1-1	CASSYGHLNTEAFF
TRBD1	TRBV4-1	TRBJ1-5	CASSQDKWQGVGQPQHF
.	TRBV11-2	TRBJ2-3	CASSLPRSTDTQYF
TRBD2	TRBV6-6	TRBJ2-1	CASGRVRDNEQFF
TRBD2	TRBV4-3	TRBJ2-7	CASSFRWGGTASYEQYF
.	TRBV19	TRBJ1-1	CASSIHQGNTEAFF
.	TRBV27	TRBJ2-5	CASSSGGPFRETQYF
.	TRBV9	TRBJ2-3	CASSVAGRSSTDTQYF
.	TRBV7-2	TRBJ2-7	CASSLLRDPGSYEQYF
TRBD1	TRBV7-2	TRBJ2-5	CASSRRPGQGNATQYF
.	TRBV11-3	TRBJ2-3	CASSLAAGPRDGSDTQYF
.	TRBV5-8	TRBJ2-2	CASTRAGAYTGELFF
TRBD1	TRBV30	TRBJ1-3	CAWRGDRGYSGNTIYF
TRBD1	TRBV5-1	TRBJ2-7	CASSGSGTGVGEQYF
TRBD2	TRBV5-1	TRBJ2-7	CASSVREGTYEQYF
.	TRBV10-2	TRBJ2-3	CASSESGLQDTQYF
TRBD1	TRBV28	TRBJ2-1	CASSSTGQGYNEQFF
TRBD1	TRBV4-3	TRBJ1-3	CASTGQHSGNTIYF
TRBD1	TRBV30	TRBJ1-1	CAWSKRTGTGEESKAFF
.	TRBV2	TRBJ1-1	CASSEQGQGTEAFF
.	TRBV19	TRBJ1-2	CASSRSGDPPRANYGYTF
TRBD1	TRBV19	TRBJ2-5	CASSIGHRDRGETQYF
.	TRBV7-9	TRBJ1-2	CASSSGSRRGYTF
TRBD1	TRBV29-1	TRBJ2-3	CSVEFFKRDRVERTDTQYF
.	TRBV18	TRBJ2-2	CASSQLNSGELFF
.	TRBV6-5	TRBJ2-1	CASRKTGMNEQFF
TRBD1	TRBV10-2	TRBJ2-5	CASRPGTGAETQYF
.	TRBV2	TRBJ1-6	CASSGLRDSPLHF
TRBD2	TRBV6-1	TRBJ2-3	CASSDSGGPADTQYF
TRBD1	TRBV7-2	TRBJ1-1	CASSWTGSQNTEAFF
.	TRBV20-1	TRBJ2-5	CSAVGRETQYF
.	TRBV27	TRBJ2-4	CASSLKGAGAKNIQYF
.	TRBV2	TRBJ2-4	CASSENRASDGNIQYF
TRBD1	TRBV2	TRBJ2-5	CASRGQGETQYF
.	TRBV11-2	TRBJ1-6	CASSLVAGDSPLHF
.	TRBV18	TRBJ2-1	CASSRQGNEQFF
TRBD1	TRBV2	TRBJ1-2	CASREGQGQGYTF
.	TRBV7-2	TRBJ1-6	CASSELDYPSSPLHF
.	TRBV5-6	TRBJ2-1	CASSSYQEQFF
.	TRBV28	TRBJ1-5	CALGASNQPQHF
.	TRBV4-3	TRBJ2-3	CASSQDLLTRATDTQYF
.	TRBV7-6	TRBJ2-4	CASSGYGAAKNIQYF
.	TRBV6-1	TRBJ2-7	CASSEAADYEQYF
.	TRBV6-1	TRBJ2-7	CASSEQGSSYEQYF
TRBD2	TRBV11-2	TRBJ2-1	CASSLAGVSYNEQFF